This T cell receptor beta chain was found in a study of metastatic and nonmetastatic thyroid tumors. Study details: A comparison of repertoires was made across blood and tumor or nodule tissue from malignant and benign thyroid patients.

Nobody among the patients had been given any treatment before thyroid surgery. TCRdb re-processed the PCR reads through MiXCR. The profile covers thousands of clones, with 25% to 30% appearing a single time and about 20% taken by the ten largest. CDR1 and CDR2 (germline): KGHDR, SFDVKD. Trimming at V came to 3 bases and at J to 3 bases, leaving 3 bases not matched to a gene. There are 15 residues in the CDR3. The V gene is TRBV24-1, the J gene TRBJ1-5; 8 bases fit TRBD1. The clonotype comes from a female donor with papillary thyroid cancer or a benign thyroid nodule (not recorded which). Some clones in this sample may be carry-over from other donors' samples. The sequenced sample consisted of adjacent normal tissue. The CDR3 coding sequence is TGTGCCACCAGTGATCCAGGGGGCGACAATCAGCCCCAGCATTTT. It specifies CATSDPGGDNQPQHF.